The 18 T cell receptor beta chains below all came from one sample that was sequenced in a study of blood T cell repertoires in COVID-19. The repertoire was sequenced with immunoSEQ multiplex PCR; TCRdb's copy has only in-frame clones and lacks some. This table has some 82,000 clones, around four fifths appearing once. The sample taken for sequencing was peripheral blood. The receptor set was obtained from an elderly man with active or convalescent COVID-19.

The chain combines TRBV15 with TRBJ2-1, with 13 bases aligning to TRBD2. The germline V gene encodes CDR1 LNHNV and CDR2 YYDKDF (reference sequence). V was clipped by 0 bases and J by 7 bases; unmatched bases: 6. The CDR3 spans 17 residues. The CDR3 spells CATSRDPLAGGRNEQFF. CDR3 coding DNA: TGTGCCACCAGCAGAGACCCACTAGCGGGAGGGAGAAATGAGCAGTTCTTC.

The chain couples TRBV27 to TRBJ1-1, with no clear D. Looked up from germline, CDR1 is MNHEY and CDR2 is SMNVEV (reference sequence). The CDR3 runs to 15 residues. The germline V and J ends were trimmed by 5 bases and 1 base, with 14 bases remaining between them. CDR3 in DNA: TGTGCCAGCAGTCCCACGCCTCAGTGGAACACTGAAGCTTTCTTT. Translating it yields CASSPTPQWNTEAFF.

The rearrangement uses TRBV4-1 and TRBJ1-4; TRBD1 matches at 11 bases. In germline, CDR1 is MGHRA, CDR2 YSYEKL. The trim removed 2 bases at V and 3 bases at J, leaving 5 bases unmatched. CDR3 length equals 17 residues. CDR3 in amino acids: CASSQNPGQGANEKLFF. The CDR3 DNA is TGCGCCAGCAGCCAAAACCCGGGACAGGGGGCTAATGAAAAACTGTTTTTT.

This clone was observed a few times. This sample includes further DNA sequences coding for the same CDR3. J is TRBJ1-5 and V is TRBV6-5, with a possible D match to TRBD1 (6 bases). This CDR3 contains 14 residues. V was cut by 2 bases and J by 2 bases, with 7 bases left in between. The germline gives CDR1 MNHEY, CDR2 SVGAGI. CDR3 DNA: TGTGCCAGCAGTTACCGACAGGGCAATCAGCCCCAGCATTTT. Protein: CASSYRQGNQPQHF.

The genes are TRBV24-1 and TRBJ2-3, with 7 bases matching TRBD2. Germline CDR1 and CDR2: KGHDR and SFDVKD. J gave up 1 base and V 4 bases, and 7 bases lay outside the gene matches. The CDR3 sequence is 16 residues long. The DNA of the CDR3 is TGTGCCACCAGTGACTCCCTAGCGGCTGGCACAGATACGCAGTATTTT. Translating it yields CATSDSLAAGTDTQYF.

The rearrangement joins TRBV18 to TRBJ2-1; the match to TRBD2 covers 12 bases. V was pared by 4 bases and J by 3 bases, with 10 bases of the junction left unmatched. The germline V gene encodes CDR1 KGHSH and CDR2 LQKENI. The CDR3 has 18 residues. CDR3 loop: CASSLRLAGVPDYNEQFF. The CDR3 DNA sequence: TGTGCCAGCTCACTTCGACTAGCGGGAGTTCCAGACTACAATGAGCAGTTCTTC.

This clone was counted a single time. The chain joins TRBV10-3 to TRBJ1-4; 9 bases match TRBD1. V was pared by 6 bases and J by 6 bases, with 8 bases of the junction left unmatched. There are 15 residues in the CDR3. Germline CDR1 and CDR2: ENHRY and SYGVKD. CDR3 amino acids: CAISRQGELDEKLFF. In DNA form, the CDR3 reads TGTGCCATCAGCAGACAGGGGGAACTCGATGAAAAACTGTTTTTT.

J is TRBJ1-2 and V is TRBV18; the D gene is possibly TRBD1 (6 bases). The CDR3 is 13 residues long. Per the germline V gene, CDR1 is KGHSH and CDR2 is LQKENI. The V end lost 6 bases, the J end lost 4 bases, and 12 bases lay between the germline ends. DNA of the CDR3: TGTGCCAGCTCCGCACAGGGCCCCTATGGCTACACCTTC. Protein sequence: CASSAQGPYGYTF.

CDR3 nucleotides: TGTGCCAGCAGCTATCAGGAAAAACTGTTTTTT. As protein: CASSYQEKLFF. This chain connects TRBV11-2 to TRBJ1-4; D is unclear. CDR1 is SGHAT, CDR2 FQNNGV, per germline. The V end was cut by 4 bases, the J end by 8 bases, with 5 bases between. This CDR3 region has 11 residues.

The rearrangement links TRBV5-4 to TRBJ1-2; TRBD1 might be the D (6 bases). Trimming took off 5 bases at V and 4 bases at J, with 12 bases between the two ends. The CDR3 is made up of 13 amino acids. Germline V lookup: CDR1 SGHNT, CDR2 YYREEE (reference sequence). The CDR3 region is CASRIRDTYGYTF. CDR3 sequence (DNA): TGTGCCAGCAGAATAAGGGACACCTATGGCTACACCTTC.

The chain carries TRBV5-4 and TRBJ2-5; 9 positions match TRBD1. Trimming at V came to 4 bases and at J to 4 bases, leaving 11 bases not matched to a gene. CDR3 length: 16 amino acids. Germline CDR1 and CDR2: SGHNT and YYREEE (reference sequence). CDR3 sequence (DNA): TGTGCCAGCAGCAAGCCGGGACAGGGTTTCGGAGAGACCCAGTACTTC. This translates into CASSKPGQGFGETQYF.

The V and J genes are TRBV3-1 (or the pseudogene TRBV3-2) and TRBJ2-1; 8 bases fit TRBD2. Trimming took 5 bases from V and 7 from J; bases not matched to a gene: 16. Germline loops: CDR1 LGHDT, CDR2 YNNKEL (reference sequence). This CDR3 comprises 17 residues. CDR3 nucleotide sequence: TGTGCCAGCAGCTATTCCGGGACTAGAATATTGAGGAATGAGCAGTTCTTC. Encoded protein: CASSYSGTRILRNEQFF.

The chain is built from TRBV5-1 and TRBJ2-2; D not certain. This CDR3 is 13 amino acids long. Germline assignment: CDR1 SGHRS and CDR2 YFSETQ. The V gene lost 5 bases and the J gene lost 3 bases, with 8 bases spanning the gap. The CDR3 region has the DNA TGCGCCAGCAGGGTTCGGTACACCGGGGAGCTGTTTTTT. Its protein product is CASRVRYTGELFF.

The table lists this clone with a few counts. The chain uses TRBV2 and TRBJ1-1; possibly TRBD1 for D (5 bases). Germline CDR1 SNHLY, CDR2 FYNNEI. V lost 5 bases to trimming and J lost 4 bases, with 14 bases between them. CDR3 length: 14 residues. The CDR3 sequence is CASSSRTTATEAFF. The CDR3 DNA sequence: TGTGCCAGCAGTTCAAGGACAACTGCCACTGAAGCTTTCTTT.

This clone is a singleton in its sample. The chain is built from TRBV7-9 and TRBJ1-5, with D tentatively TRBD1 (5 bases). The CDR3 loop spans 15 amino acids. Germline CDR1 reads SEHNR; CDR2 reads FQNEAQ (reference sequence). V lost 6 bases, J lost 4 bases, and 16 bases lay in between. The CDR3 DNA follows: TGTGCCAGCAGTCCCCCCGGGGGTGGTAATCAGCCCCAGCATTTT. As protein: CASSPPGGGNQPQHF. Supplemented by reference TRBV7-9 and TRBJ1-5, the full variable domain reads DTGVSQNPRHKITKRGQNVTFRCDPISEHNRLYWYRQTLGQGPEFLTYFQNEAQLEKSRLLSDRFSAERPKGSFSTLEIQRTEQGDSAMYLCASSPPGGGNQPQHFGDGTRLSIL.

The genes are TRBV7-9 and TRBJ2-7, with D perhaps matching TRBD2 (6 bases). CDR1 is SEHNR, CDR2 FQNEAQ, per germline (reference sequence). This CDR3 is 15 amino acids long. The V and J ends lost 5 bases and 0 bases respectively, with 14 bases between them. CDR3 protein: CASSPRLGGSYEQYF. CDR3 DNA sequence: TGTGCCAGCAGCCCGCGACTAGGCGGCTCCTACGAGCAGTACTTC.

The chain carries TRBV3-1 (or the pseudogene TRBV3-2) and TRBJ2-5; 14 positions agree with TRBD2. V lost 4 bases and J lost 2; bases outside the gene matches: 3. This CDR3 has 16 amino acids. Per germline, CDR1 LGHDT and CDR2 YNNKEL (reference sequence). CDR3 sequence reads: CASSRLAGGGQETQYF. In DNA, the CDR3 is TGTGCCAGCAGCCGACTAGCGGGAGGGGGGCAAGAGACCCAGTACTTC.

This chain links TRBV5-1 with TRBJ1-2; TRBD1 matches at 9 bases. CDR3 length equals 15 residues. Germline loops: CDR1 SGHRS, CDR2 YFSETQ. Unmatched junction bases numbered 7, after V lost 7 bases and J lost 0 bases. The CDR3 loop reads CASDSGQGSNYGYTF. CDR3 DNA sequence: TGCGCCAGCGACTCGGGACAGGGATCTAACTATGGCTACACCTTC. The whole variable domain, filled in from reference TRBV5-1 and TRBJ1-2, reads KAGVTQTPRYLIKTRGQQVTLSCSPISGHRSVSWYQQTPGQGLQFLFEYFSETQRNKGNFPGRFSGRQFSNSRSEMNVSTLELGDSALYLCASDSGQGSNYGYTFGSGTRLTVV.